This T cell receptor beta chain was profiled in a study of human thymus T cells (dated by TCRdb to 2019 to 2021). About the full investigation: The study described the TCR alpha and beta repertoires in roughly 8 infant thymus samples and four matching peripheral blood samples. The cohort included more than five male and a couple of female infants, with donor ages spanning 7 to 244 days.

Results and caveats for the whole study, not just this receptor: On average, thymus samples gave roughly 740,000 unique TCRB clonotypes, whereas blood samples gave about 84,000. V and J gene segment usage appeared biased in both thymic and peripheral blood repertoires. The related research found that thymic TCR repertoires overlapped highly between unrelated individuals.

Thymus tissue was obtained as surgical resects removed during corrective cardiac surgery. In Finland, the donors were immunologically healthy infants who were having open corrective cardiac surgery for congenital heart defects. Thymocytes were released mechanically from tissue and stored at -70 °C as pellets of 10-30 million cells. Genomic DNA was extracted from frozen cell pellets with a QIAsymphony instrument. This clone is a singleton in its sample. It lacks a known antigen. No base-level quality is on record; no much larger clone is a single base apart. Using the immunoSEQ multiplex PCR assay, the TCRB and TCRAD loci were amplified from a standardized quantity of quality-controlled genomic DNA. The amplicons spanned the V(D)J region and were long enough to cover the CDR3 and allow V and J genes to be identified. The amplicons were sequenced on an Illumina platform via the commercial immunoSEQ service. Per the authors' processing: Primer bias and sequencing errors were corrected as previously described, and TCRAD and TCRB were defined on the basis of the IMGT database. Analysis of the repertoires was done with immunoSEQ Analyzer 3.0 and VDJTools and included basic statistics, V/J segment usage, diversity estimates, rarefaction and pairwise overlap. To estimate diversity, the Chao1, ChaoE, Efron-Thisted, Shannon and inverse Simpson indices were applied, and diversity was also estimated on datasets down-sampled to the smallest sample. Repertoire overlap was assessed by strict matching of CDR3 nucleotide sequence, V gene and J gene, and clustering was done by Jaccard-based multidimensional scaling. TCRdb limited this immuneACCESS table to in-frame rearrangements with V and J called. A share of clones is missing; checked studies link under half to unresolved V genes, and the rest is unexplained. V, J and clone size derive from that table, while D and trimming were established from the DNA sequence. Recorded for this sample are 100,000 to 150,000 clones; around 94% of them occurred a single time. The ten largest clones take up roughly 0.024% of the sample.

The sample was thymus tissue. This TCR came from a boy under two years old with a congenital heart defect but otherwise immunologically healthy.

CDR3 loop: CASSLGRRGANPNYGYTF. The bases are TGTGCCAGCAGCTTAGGGAGACGGGGGGCGAACCCTAACTATGGCTACACCTTC. The sequence is built from TRBV7-2 and TRBJ1-2, with TRBD1 tentatively as D gene (6 bases match). V was cut back by 1 base and J by 0 bases, leaving a gap of 18 bases between them. Looking up the germline V gene yields CDR1 SGHTA and CDR2 FQGNSA. The CDR3 runs 18 amino acids, cysteine and phenylalanine included. The retained sequence is limited to the CDR3, 54 bases, with the frame set at the first base.